This entry is about one T cell receptor beta chain. Its antigen is still unknown. The junction differs from germline at one of its ends, possibly a read error. These data come from a study of tumor-infiltrating lymphocytes in primary liver carcinoma. Study-level information: The patient population consisted of men and women between 30 and 69 years of age. Each of the growths was stage T1-T3 N0M0, extending roughly 4.2 to 10 cm across.

The roughly 20-31 mg bulk tissue piece was not sorted before simultaneous RNA and DNA extraction. Infection with HBV was chronic in patients; they were treatment-naive. The input was 500 ng total RNA; TCR beta cDNA was made from it with a constant-region primer. Libraries of TCR beta came from three nested multiplex PCR rounds with slightly modified ARM-PCR. The first two PCR rounds used TRBV1-TRBV30 forward primers with a C-beta reverse primer, about 10 cycles each. TCRdb called the multiplex PCR reads again in MiXCR, with one record for every CDR3 protein. This table holds 25,000 to 35,000 distinct CDR3 sequences, about 82% found once. Germline CDR1 MGHRA, CDR2 YSYEKL. The CDR3 spans 16 residues. Study-wide results and caveats: In tumor-adjacent and tumor-blood pairs, overlap was lower than in tumor region pairs.

Input material: liver tumor tissue from sampling region 5. Subset of the sample: tumor region T5, tumor centre. This sequence joins TRBV4-1 and TRBJ2-7; TRBD2 matches 7 bases. The TCR sequence derives from a man aged 35 to 55 with primary liver carcinoma and hepatitis B virus infection. The CDR3 here is CASRQEWREMLYEQYF. CDR3 coding DNA: TGCGCCAGCAGACAAGAGTGGCGGGAGATGTTGTACGAGCAGTACTTC.